This TCR beta chain was recovered during a study of shared clonotypes between healthy human individuals. Study as a whole: Three CD4 naive, three CD4 memory, two CD8 naive and one CD8 memory plate were used per donor.

Free of recent acute infections or vaccinations, the donors were healthy HIV-negative adults. On this clone: Its antigen is as yet unknown.

Findings of the study overall: Few donors limited the genetic and exposure-history diversity represented. Unshared clonotypes carried lower generation probabilities than those common to all four donors.

Trimming removed 9 bases from V and 0 bases from J, with 15 bases in between. From germline, CDR1 is SGHRS and CDR2 YFSETQ. The CDR3 length is 15 residues. TCRdb's table, derived via immunoSEQ multiplex PCR, lists solely in-frame clones and lacks some. Altogether hundreds of thousands of clones are present, approximately 79% being singletons, with the ten largest covering over 1.5%. The V gene is TRBV5-1, the J gene TRBJ1-4; a possible D gene is TRBD1 (5 bases). The specimen sequenced was memory CD4+ T cells sorted from blood. The sample's subset: CD45RA-negative fraction. This receptor was obtained from a woman aged 25 to 39 in good health. CDR3 loop: CATARTGPTNEKLFF. CDR3 sequence (DNA): TGCGCCACCGCCCGGACGGGACCAACTAATGAAAAACTGTTTTTT.